This passage covers 19 T cell receptor beta chains from one sample sequenced in a study of cytomegalovirus exposure and HLA in healthy donors. The PCR ran on 60 Vbeta and 13 Jbeta primers. Profiling relied on immunoSEQ multiplex PCR, and the TCRdb table lists in-frame clones only, not all of them. Its table records over 110,000 clones. The source material was PBMCs. All receptors derive from a male donor in good health and CMV-seronegative.

The chain joins TRBV5-5 to TRBJ1-6; TRBD1 agrees at 7 bases. The trim removed 3 bases at V and 7 bases at J, leaving 13 bases unmatched. Germline loops: CDR1 SGHKS, CDR2 YYEKEE (reference sequence). The CDR3 loop spans 17 amino acids. CDR3 nucleotides: TGTGCCAGCAGCTCGCTTATCGGACAGGTTGTAAATTCACCCCTCCACTTT. It specifies CASSSLIGQVVNSPLHF.

The chain has TRBV7-2 and TRBJ1-2; D is undetermined. The germline CDR1 and CDR2 sequences are SGHTA and FQGNSA. The germline V and J ends were trimmed by 5 bases and 8 bases, with 18 bases remaining between them. The CDR3 consists of 14 residues. The CDR3 DNA reads TGTGCCAGCAGCGCCCGGACTGCCCTGGGGGGCTACACCTTC. It specifies CASSARTALGGYTF. Using reference TRBV7-2 and TRBJ1-2 for the parts outside the CDR3, the full variable domain is GAGVSQSPSNKVTEKGKDVELRCDPISGHTALYWYRQSLGQGLEFLIYFQGNSAPDKSGLPSDRFSAERTGGSVSTLTIQRTQQEDSAVYLCASSARTALGGYTFGSGTRLTVV.

The chain employs TRBV5-6 and TRBJ1-2; the D gene is possibly TRBD1 (6 bases). Germline V CDR1 and CDR2: SGHDT, YYEEEE. The length of the CDR3 is 12 residues. The germline V and J ends were trimmed by 4 bases and 6 bases, with 10 bases remaining between them. The DNA of the CDR3 is TGTGCCAGCAGCATTTACAGGGATGGCTACACCTTC. This encodes CASSIYRDGYTF.

CDR3 nucleotide sequence: TGCGCCAGCAGTGAGGACAGGATTCATCAGCCCCAGCATTTT. Protein: CASSEDRIHQPQHF. This chain links TRBV10-1 with TRBJ1-5; D is possibly TRBD1 (6 bases). In germline, CDR1 is WNHNN, CDR2 SYGVQD (reference sequence). The CDR3 extends over 14 amino acids. V was shortened by 2 bases and J by 5 bases, with 10 bases between the two germline ends.

The chain links TRBV30 to TRBJ1-4; 7 nucleotides match TRBD1. The CDR3 is 14 amino acids. V lost 2 bases and J lost 4; bases outside the gene matches: 4. Germline V gene data show CDR1 as GTSNPN and CDR2 as SVGIG (reference sequence). The CDR3 sequence is CAWSSGTDNEKLFF. The CDR3 bases are TGTGCCTGGAGTTCCGGGACAGATAATGAAAAACTGTTTTTT.

The genes are TRBV4-3 and TRBJ2-2; 7 bases line up with TRBD2. The germline V gene has CDR1 LGHNA and CDR2 YSLEER. V lost 3 bases, J lost 4 bases, and 17 bases stayed unmatched. This CDR3 spans 19 amino acids. The CDR3 DNA is TGCGCCAGCAGCCAGGAAATATCGATGGGGCCGGGGGGCACCGGGGAGCTGTTTTTT. Translating gives CASSQEISMGPGGTGELFF.

V usage is TRBV30 and J usage is TRBJ2-3; a weak D match, TRBD2 (6 bases). CDR1 is GTSNPN, CDR2 SVGIG, per germline (reference sequence). The CDR3 runs to 12 residues. Between the trimmed V and J ends, which lost 4 bases and 3 bases, there was a span of 8 bases. This chain's CDR3 is CAWIGSTDTQYF. In DNA form, the CDR3 reads TGTGCCTGGATCGGGAGTACAGATACGCAGTATTTT.

V and J are TRBV6-1 and TRBJ2-2; 7 bases are shared with TRBD1. Germline CDR1 MNHNS, CDR2 SASEGT. The ends lost 7 bases at V and 6 bases at J; junction bases unmatched: 5. CDR3 length equals 13 residues. CDR3 sequence (DNA): TGTGCCAGCAATGAGCAGGGGGCCGGGGAGCTGTTTTTT. The encoded protein is CASNEQGAGELFF.

The chain uses TRBV25-1 and TRBJ2-6; D not resolved. This CDR3 region has 13 residues. Trimming took off 6 bases at V and 0 bases at J, with 3 bases between the two ends. In germline, CDR1 is MGHDK, CDR2 SYGVNS. The CDR3: CASRYSGANVLTF. CDR3 nucleotide sequence: TGTGCCAGCAGGTACTCTGGGGCCAACGTCCTGACTTTC.

The chain carries TRBV14 and TRBJ1-2; 9 nucleotides agree with TRBD1. The CDR3 runs 14 residues. The junction had 4 bases not matched to a gene; V was cut back by 4 bases and J by 4 bases. Germline V CDR1 and CDR2: SGHDN, FVKESK. The chain's CDR3 is CASSPTDRGYGYTF. The CDR3 DNA reads as TGTGCCAGCAGCCCTACGGACAGGGGCTATGGCTACACCTTC.

The chain has TRBV30 and TRBJ1-2; no definite D call. This CDR3 comprises 12 residues. V lost 2 bases to trimming and J lost 5 bases, with 9 bases between them. Germline V CDR1 and CDR2: GTSNPN, SVGIG (reference sequence). The CDR3 DNA reads TGTGCCTGGAGTCCCTCTCTTTATGGCTACACCTTC. Translated: CAWSPSLYGYTF.

V and J are TRBV9 and TRBJ2-7, with D unclear. Deletions cut 0 bases from V and 0 bases from J, with 7 bases between. The length of the CDR3 is 14 residues. Germline V gene lookup returns CDR1 SGDLS and CDR2 YYNGEE. CDR3: CASSVALNSYEQYF. CDR3 in DNA: TGTGCCAGCAGCGTAGCCCTTAACTCCTACGAGCAGTACTTC.

The V gene is TRBV28, the J gene TRBJ2-7, with D possibly TRBD1 on 5 matching bases. Germline CDR1 reads MDHEN; CDR2 reads SYDVKM. V was clipped by 8 bases and J by 4 bases, with 9 bases between them. The CDR3 totals 11 residues. Here the CDR3 DNA reads TGTGCCAGCGGGGCCCGTTACGAGCAGTACTTC. Translated: CASGARYEQYF.

The V call is TRBV6-4, the J call TRBJ2-1; the match to TRBD1 covers 9 bases. CDR1 and CDR2 (germline): MRHNA, SNTAGT. The V segment lost 4 bases and the J segment 0 bases; nucleotides outside the gene matches: 1. This CDR3 region has 15 residues. For the CDR3, the DNA is TGTGCCAGCAGTGCGACAGGGGGCTCCTACAATGAGCAGTTCTTC. It specifies CASSATGGSYNEQFF.

The rearrangement links TRBV19 to TRBJ1-2; no firm D call. V was pared by 8 bases and J by 0 bases, with 13 bases between. Germline-derived CDR1 and CDR2 are LNHDA and SQIVND (reference sequence). The CDR3 covers 14 residues. The CDR3 is CASAKTLANYGYTF. The DNA for the CDR3 is TGTGCCAGTGCGAAGACTTTAGCTAACTATGGCTACACCTTC.

V usage is TRBV19 and J usage is TRBJ2-2, with 8 bases lining up with TRBD1. The CDR3 sequence is 17 residues long. Germline CDR1 LNHDA, CDR2 SQIVND (reference sequence). V was pared by 4 bases and J by 2 bases, with 9 bases of the junction left unmatched. In nucleotides, the CDR3 is TGTGCCAGTAGTACCCCCCGGACAGGGCGTAACACCGGGGAGCTGTTTTTT. This translates into CASSTPRTGRNTGELFF.

This chain uses TRBV6-5 with TRBJ2-3; 8 bases align to TRBD2. This CDR3 region has 15 residues. J lost 2 bases, V lost 4 bases, and 5 bases had no gene match. Germline V CDR1 and CDR2: MNHEY, SVGAGI. The CDR3 spells CASSSAGAYTDTQYF. The CDR3 DNA sequence: TGTGCCAGCAGTTCAGCGGGAGCTTACACAGATACGCAGTATTTT.

The rearrangement uses TRBV19 and TRBJ2-2; maybe TRBD1 (6 bases). CDR1 LNHDA and CDR2 SQIVND come from the germline V gene (reference sequence). CDR3 length equals 14 residues. Trimming shortened V by 7 bases and J by 2 bases, and 11 bases separated the two germline ends. The CDR3 region is CASTTGHNTGELFF. CDR3 nucleotide sequence: TGTGCCAGTACCACAGGGCACAACACCGGGGAGCTGTTTTTT.

The chain has TRBV5-1 and TRBJ1-5, with 10 bases fitting TRBD1. The germline V gene encodes CDR1 SGHRS and CDR2 YFSETQ. The CDR3 is 15 amino acids. The trim removed 1 base at V and 4 bases at J, leaving 2 bases unmatched. The CDR3 reads CASSLLGQGNQPQHF. For the CDR3, the DNA is TGCGCCAGCAGCTTGCTGGGACAGGGGAATCAGCCCCAGCATTTT.